The 2 T cell receptor beta chains below were found in one sample sequenced in a study of identical twins. TCRdb used MiXCR to reprocess the 5' RACE reads, holding one entry per CDR3 protein. The sample lists under 1 million distinct CDR3 sequences, over 9% seen once, with under 2% in the top ten. These data were also filed under a second study, of yellow fever vaccine responses in identical twins.

Sequenced input: PBMCs. The receptors were sampled from a woman younger than 30 in good health.

This clonotype was seen a handful of times. The rearrangement links TRBV9 to TRBJ1-3; unclear D gene. V lost 0 bases and J lost 0, with 7 bases in between. Germline V lookup: CDR1 SGDLS, CDR2 YYNGEE. The length of the CDR3 is 15 residues. This CDR3 reads CASSVGGGSGNTIYF. The CDR3, as DNA: TGTGCCAGCAGCGTAGGTGGTGGCTCTGGAAACACCATATATTTT.

This clonotype was seen a few times. The chain recombines TRBV14 with TRBJ2-1; 8 bases map to TRBD1. Germline trimming cut 0 bases from V and 4 bases from J; bases unmatched to any gene: 8. The CDR3 spans 17 residues. Germline CDR1 and CDR2: SGHDN and FVKESK. The CDR3 nucleotides read TGTGCCAGCAGCCAAGATCAAGGGTGGACAGGGTACAATGAGCAGTTCTTC. It yields the protein CASSQDQGWTGYNEQFF.